This TCR beta chain comes out of a study of T cell changes during pregnancy in multiple sclerosis. Germline CDR1 and CDR2: SGHNT and YENEEA. CDR3 length: 15 amino acids. For this clone: The junction departs from the called germline gene at one end, perhaps through a read error. Additional DNA sequences in this sample encode the identical CDR3.

Sequencing was performed with immunoSEQ multiplex PCR; in TCRdb, only in-frame clones are kept and a portion is missing. The sample records about 36,000 clones, 89% being singletons. The clonotype was recovered from a female donor with multiple sclerosis, enrolled in a pregnancy study. The input for sequencing was CD8+ T cells from peripheral blood mononuclear cells, taken in the third trimester of pregnancy. This sequence joins TRBV11-3 and TRBJ2-2; D may be TRBD2 (5 bases). CDR3 amino acids: CASSSLAGPTGELFF. CDR3 nucleotides: TGTGCCAGCAGCTCCCTAGCTGGCCCCACCGGGGAGCTATTTTTT.